The 20 T cell receptor beta chains in this list originate from one sample, sequenced in a study of siplizumab effects on memory and regulatory T cells (dated by TCRdb to about 2019). Libraries were constructed by the immunoSEQ multiplex PCR assay. The table comes from immuneACCESS by way of TCRdb, which keeps in-frame sequences with V and J called. Part of the clones is missing from these tables; in studies checked, under half for an unresolved V gene and the rest for unknown reasons. The sample table holds 80,000 to 130,000 clones, of which 80% to 95% were seen once. Around 2.7% of the sample rests with the top ten. The specimen sequenced was CD4+ T cells sorted from blood. The receptors derive from a human donor in good health. Some clones in this sample may be carry-over from other donors' samples.

The CDR3 DNA is TGTGCCAGCAGCTTGCCGCCAGGGGGACAGGGGCAGTCCTACGAGCAGTACTTC. Protein product: CASSLPPGGQGQSYEQYF. The chain links TRBV5-4 to TRBJ2-7; 10 bases are shared with TRBD1. The junction had 11 bases not matched to a gene; V was cut back by 1 base and J by 1 base. The CDR3 runs to 18 residues. CDR1 is SGHNT and CDR2 is YYREEE in the germline V gene (reference sequence).

The CDR3 region is CASSLDITGTGGNTEAFF. The CDR3, as DNA: TGCGCCAGCAGCTTGGACATAACCGGGACAGGAGGGAACACTGAAGCTTTCTTT. The chain recombines TRBV5-1 with TRBJ1-1; 8 positions agree with TRBD1. This CDR3 is 18 amino acids long. J was trimmed by 1 base and V by 0 bases; bases with no gene match: 11. Germline values: CDR1 SGHRS, CDR2 YFSETQ.

The chain couples TRBV13 to TRBJ2-3; D gene unclear. The CDR3 consists of 13 residues. Between the trimmed V and J ends, which lost 2 bases and 1 base, there was a span of 4 bases. Germline CDR1 and CDR2: PRHDT and FYEKMQ (reference sequence). The CDR3 spells CASSLPGTDTQYF. DNA for the CDR3: TGTGCCAGCAGCTTACCCGGCACAGATACGCAGTATTTT.

This clone occurred once. The rearrangement joins TRBV7-3 to TRBJ2-7; the D call may be TRBD1 or TRBD2 (6 bases each). CDR1 is SGHTA and CDR2 is FQGTGA in the germline V gene. This CDR3 is 14 amino acids long. V lost 5 bases and J lost 5, with 16 bases in between. Here the CDR3 DNA reads TGTGCCAGCAGCCAAGGGGGGATCTTGGACGAGCAGTACTTC. It yields the protein CASSQGGILDEQYF.

This clone came up a few times. The gene calls are TRBV6-1 and TRBJ2-5, with D tentatively TRBD1 or TRBD2 (5 bases each). Germline CDR1 reads MNHNS; CDR2 reads SASEGT. V gave up 11 bases and J gave up 1 base, with 11 bases separating them. The CDR3 length is 12 residues. In DNA, the CDR3 is TGTGCCGGGTCCGGGGCCCAAGAGACCCAGTACTTC. The encoded protein is CAGSGAQETQYF.

This clone came up a few times. The CDR3 loop reads CASSLQENQPQHF. The CDR3 DNA reads TGCGCCAGCAGCTTACAGGAAAATCAGCCCCAGCATTTT. The V gene is TRBV5-1, the J gene TRBJ1-5; a possible D gene is TRBD1 (5 bases). The CDR3 has 13 residues. Deletions cut 2 bases from V and 4 bases from J, with 7 bases between. Looked up from germline, CDR1 is SGHRS and CDR2 is YFSETQ.

The CDR3 nucleotides read TGTGCCACCAGCAGACAGCTAAATCAGCCCCAGCATTTT. Protein sequence: CATSRQLNQPQHF. The chain combines TRBV15 with TRBJ1-5, with unresolved D. The V end lost 2 bases, the J end lost 4 bases, and 6 bases lay between the germline ends. This CDR3 is 13 amino acids long. CDR1 and CDR2 from the germline V gene are LNHNV and YYDKDF (reference sequence).

This chain's CDR3 is CASSYETSGIYEQYF. Here the CDR3 DNA reads TGTGCCAGCAGTTACGAGACTAGCGGGATTTACGAGCAGTACTTC. This chain uses TRBV6-5 with TRBJ2-7, with 11 positions matching TRBD2. The CDR3 loop spans 15 amino acids. From germline, CDR1 is MNHEY and CDR2 SVGAGI. The V and J ends lost 2 bases and 4 bases, in that order; junction bases with no gene match: 4.

The chain carries TRBV28 and TRBJ2-3, with D possibly being TRBD2 (7 bases). CDR1 is MDHEN, CDR2 SYDVKM, per germline. V was trimmed by 7 bases and J by 3 bases, leaving 14 bases between them. This CDR3 is built from 14 residues. CDR3 residues: CASTRGGWTDTQYF. CDR3 DNA sequence: TGTGCCAGCACAAGGGGGGGCTGGACAGATACGCAGTATTTT.

The rearrangement joins TRBV10-1 to TRBJ2-6; D not certain. CDR1 is WNHNN and CDR2 is SYGVQD in the germline V gene (reference sequence). This CDR3 contains 16 residues. Trimming shortened V by 11 bases and J by 0 bases, and 17 bases separated the two germline ends. The CDR3 DNA sequence: TGCGCCCCCACGGCAGTGGAACACTCTGGGGCCAACGTCCTGACTTTC. Its translation is CAPTAVEHSGANVLTF.

The rearrangement links TRBV4-1 to TRBJ2-2, with 8 bases that match TRBD2. Germline values: CDR1 MGHRA, CDR2 YSYEKL. J gave up 3 bases and V 1 base, and 10 bases lay outside the gene matches. The CDR3 totals 18 residues. The DNA of the CDR3 is TGCGCCAGCAGCCAAGCCCCCCAGGAGCGGGAGTACACCGGGGAGCTGTTTTTT. It translates to CASSQAPQEREYTGELFF.

V and J are TRBV6-6 and TRBJ2-4; 7 bases align to TRBD1. The trim removed 6 bases at V and 4 bases at J, leaving 3 bases unmatched. Germline V lookup: CDR1 MNHNY, CDR2 SVGAGI (reference sequence). The CDR3 contains 13 residues. CDR3 nucleotides: TGTGCCAGCAGCAGACAGGGTAAAAACATTCAGTACTTC. Encoded protein: CASSRQGKNIQYF.

The chain recombines TRBV6-6 with TRBJ2-1, with TRBD2 matching 8 bases. Germline loops: CDR1 MNHNY, CDR2 SVGAGI (reference sequence). Trimming took 6 bases from V and 8 from J; bases not matched to a gene: 12. The CDR3 runs to 15 residues. The CDR3 loop reads CASSPPGGRRDEQFF. CDR3 nucleotide sequence: TGTGCCAGCAGCCCCCCGGGGGGGCGGCGGGATGAGCAGTTCTTC.

This clone was observed a single time. The V call is TRBV6-5, the J call TRBJ1-5, with D maybe TRBD1 (6 bases). The V end lost 6 bases, the J end lost 4 bases, and 13 bases lay between the germline ends. This CDR3 is built from 14 residues. Germline assignment: CDR1 MNHEY and CDR2 SVGAGI. The CDR3 region has the DNA TGTGCCAGCAGCACCGACAGGATGAATCAGCCCCAGCATTTT. Its protein is CASSTDRMNQPQHF.

The gene calls are TRBV5-4 and TRBJ1-2, with 8 bases that match TRBD1. Germline V gene data show CDR1 as SGHNT and CDR2 as YYREEE (reference sequence). V lost 4 bases and J lost 4; bases outside the gene matches: 6. The CDR3 spans 14 residues. Written as DNA, the CDR3 is TGTGCCAGCAGCACGGGACAGGAGGGCTATGGCTACACCTTC. Translated, it gives CASSTGQEGYGYTF.

The V call is TRBV7-3, the J call TRBJ1-6; 7 nucleotides align to TRBD1. This CDR3 region has 13 residues. V lost 5 bases, J lost 7 bases, and 2 bases stayed unmatched. The germline V gene encodes CDR1 SGHTA and CDR2 FQGTGA. DNA for the CDR3: TGTGCCAGCAGCCAGGGACAGAATTCACCCCTCCACTTT. This gives the protein CASSQGQNSPLHF.

This clone appeared a few times. V is TRBV10-2 and J is TRBJ2-1; D unresolved. V was pared by 6 bases and J by 3 bases, with 3 bases between. Germline V lookup: CDR1 WSHSY, CDR2 SAAADI. The length of the CDR3 is 11 residues. DNA for the CDR3: TGCGCCAGCAGATACTACAATGAGCAGTTCTTC. Its translation: CASRYYNEQFF.

This clone has only one observation. V usage is TRBV7-8 and J usage is TRBJ1-5; D unresolved. The germline CDR1 and CDR2 sequences are SGHVS and FQNEAQ. There are 15 residues in the CDR3. V was cut by 3 bases and J by 0 bases, with 9 bases left in between. The CDR3 region is CASSFNGYSNQPQHF. The CDR3 DNA sequence: TGTGCCAGCAGCTTTAATGGGTATAGCAATCAGCCCCAGCATTTT.

This clone was counted a single time. The CDR3 protein is CASSDAGASYNEQFF. CDR3 coding DNA: TGCGCCAGCAGTGACGCGGGAGCTTCCTACAATGAGCAGTTCTTC. The chain links TRBV10-2 to TRBJ2-1; 7 bases agree with TRBD2. The CDR3 runs 15 residues. Germline assignment: CDR1 WSHSY and CDR2 SAAADI. Trimming removed 3 bases from V and 1 base from J; junction bases left unmatched: 3.

The CDR3 sequence is CASSITSFSSTGANVLTF. The CDR3 coding sequence is TGTGCCAGTAGTATAACCTCCTTTTCCTCGACAGGGGCCAACGTCCTGACTTTC. The chain couples TRBV19 to TRBJ2-6; D remains ambiguous. CDR1 and CDR2 from the germline V gene are LNHDA and SQIVND (reference sequence). The germline V and J ends were trimmed by 2 bases and 4 bases, with 18 bases remaining between them. The CDR3 extends over 18 amino acids.